What follows are 28 T cell receptor beta chains derived from one specimen sequenced in a study of CD8+CD57+ T cells in acquired aplastic anemia. For CDR3 and TCR beta VDJ profiling, genomic DNA was the template used. From the reads, TCRdb called clonotypes with MiXCR, one entry per CDR3 protein. This sample carries some 160,000 distinct CDR3 sequences, around half of them seen once, and the ten largest clones take 3.2%. Sequencing was done on patients that had shown CD8+CD57+ cell expansion by flow cytometry. Material: sorted CD4+, CD8+, or CD8+CD57+ T cells (not recorded which) from PBMCs. The receptors originated from a human donor with aplastic anemia.

In this sample, this clonotype turned up many times. This sequence joins TRBV7-9 and TRBJ2-5, with 7 bases matching TRBD2. V lost 4 bases, J lost 4 bases, and 9 bases stayed unmatched. The CDR3 is made up of 15 amino acids. Per the germline V gene, CDR1 is SEHNR and CDR2 is FQNEAQ (reference sequence). This chain's CDR3 is CASSSPRGKGETQYF. In DNA, the CDR3 is TGTGCCAGCAGCTCCCCGCGGGGGAAGGGAGAGACCCAGTACTTC.

This chain joins TRBV10-3 and TRBJ1-6; tentatively, D is TRBD1 (5 bases). The germline gives CDR1 ENHRY, CDR2 SYGVKD. Trimming took 6 bases from V and 6 from J, leaving 12 bases between them. This CDR3 contains 14 residues. Here the CDR3 DNA reads TGTGCCATCAGCCGACAGCCACTTAATTCACCCCTCCACTTT. Residues: CAISRQPLNSPLHF.

In regard to this clonotype: A much larger clone is a single base away; this may be a read error. The V call is TRBV6-2 or TRBV6-3, the J call TRBJ1-1, with no clear D. V was cut by 8 bases and J by 1 base, with 11 bases left in between. Germline V CDR1 and CDR2: MNHEY, SVGEGT. CDR3 length: 13 amino acids. The CDR3 loop reads CASGECRNTEAFF. The CDR3 coding sequence is TGTGCCAGCGGAGAGTGTAGGAACACTGAAGCTTTCTTT.

The rearrangement links TRBV20-1 to TRBJ2-4; D is uncertain. CDR1 and CDR2 from the germline V gene are DFQATT and SNEGSKA (reference sequence). V lost 6 bases to trimming and J lost 8 bases, with 8 bases between them. The CDR3 loop spans 10 amino acids. In nucleotides, the CDR3 is TGCAGTGCCCCCATAGACATTCAGTACTTC. Its translation is CSAPIDIQYF.

This chain uses TRBV2 with TRBJ1-1, with 10 bases matching TRBD1. The CDR3 is 14 residues long. V lost 7 bases to trimming and J lost 3 bases; unmatched junction nucleotides: 5. Germline V lookup: CDR1 SNHLY, CDR2 FYNNEI. CDR3 DNA sequence: TGTGCCAGCAACCGGGACAGGGGCCACACTGAAGCTTTCTTT. Protein sequence: CASNRDRGHTEAFF.

This clonotype has at least ten counts. V usage is TRBV6-1 and J usage is TRBJ1-5; D is ambiguous. There are 12 residues in the CDR3. CDR1 is MNHNS, CDR2 SASEGT, per germline. V lost 4 bases to trimming and J lost 7 bases, with 8 bases between them. CDR3 in amino acids: CASSGAGQPQHF. CDR3 DNA: TGTGCCAGCAGTGGAGCCGGGCAGCCCCAGCATTTT.

For the CDR3, the DNA is TGCAGCGTGGGGACAGGGCTCCGTGACTCTGAAGCTTTCTTT. Protein product: CSVGTGLRDSEAFF. V usage is TRBV29-1 and J usage is TRBJ1-1, with 9 bases that match TRBD1. The CDR3 totals 14 residues. The V and J ends lost 6 bases and 6 bases, in that order; junction bases with no gene match: 11. Germline assignment: CDR1 SQVTM and CDR2 ANQGSEA.

This clonotype has a handful of counts. This rearrangement joins TRBV2 to TRBJ2-7; possible D gene TRBD1, 6 bases. From germline, CDR1 is SNHLY and CDR2 FYNNEI. The length of the CDR3 is 15 residues. CDR3 in DNA: TGTGTCAGCAGTTACCCTCGAGGACAGTTCTACGAGCAGTACGTC. Translation: CVSSYPRGQFYEQYV.

A word on this clonotype: A clone one base away is much larger, so this may be a read error. The V and J genes are TRBV20-1 and TRBJ1-1; 7 bases align to TRBD1. The CDR3 runs 15 residues. Trimming took 0 bases from V and 6 from J; bases not matched to a gene: 10. Per the germline V gene, CDR1 is DFQATT and CDR2 is SNEGSKA (reference sequence). The CDR3 sequence is CSARDGIRGYAEAFF. CDR3 nucleotides: TGCAGTGCTAGAGATGGGATCAGGGGGTATGCTGAAGCTTTCTTT.

This clonotype was observed at least ten times. A read error may produce the germline difference seen at one junction end. The J gene is TRBJ2-3, the V gene TRBV5-5; D unclear. From germline, CDR1 is SGHKS and CDR2 YYEKEE (reference sequence). The CDR3 is 15 amino acids. CDR3 sequence (DNA): TGCGCCAGCAGCTTGCGCGCCGTTGGGACAGATACGCAGTATTTT. As protein: CASSLRAVGTDTQYF.

The rearrangement uses TRBV18 and TRBJ1-1, with D unresolved. This CDR3 is 14 amino acids long. Germline lookup yields CDR1 KGHSH and CDR2 LQKENI. Trimming cost V 5 bases and J 6 bases, with 16 bases left between them. The CDR3 reads CASSIGRLYPEAFF. The CDR3 region has the DNA TGTGCCAGCTCAATTGGACGGTTGTATCCTGAAGCTTTCTTT.

This clonotype was picked up one time. A junction end diverges from the germline sequence, so it may reflect a read error. This chain uses TRBV2 with TRBJ1-1, with 7 positions matching TRBD1. Looked up from germline, CDR1 is SNHLY and CDR2 is FYNNEI. The CDR3 spans 14 residues. CDR3 residues: CASSGDSSNTGAFF. The CDR3 DNA reads TGTGCCAGCAGTGGGGACAGTTCGAACACTGGAGCTTTCTTT.

V is TRBV14 and J is TRBJ1-2, with TRBD1 identical over 7 bases. The CDR3 spans 14 residues. Per germline, CDR1 SGHDN and CDR2 FVKESK. J gave up 8 bases and V 6 bases, and 12 bases lay outside the gene matches. For the CDR3, the DNA is TGTGCCAGCAGAGGGGACAGCTCCCAGGCAGGCTACACCTTC. Translating it yields CASRGDSSQAGYTF.

The chain has TRBV28 and TRBJ2-1; 10 nucleotides line up with TRBD1. The CDR3 loop spans 19 amino acids. Germline loops: CDR1 MDHEN, CDR2 SYDVKM. The junction had 9 bases not matched to a gene; V was cut back by 1 base and J by 0 bases. CDR3 sequence reads: CASSLSVGTGVSSYNEQFF. As DNA, the CDR3 is TGTGCCAGCAGTTTATCGGTGGGGACAGGGGTCAGCTCCTACAATGAGCAGTTCTTC.

The chain is built from TRBV7-9 and TRBJ1-5; 7 bases map to TRBD1. V lost 5 bases and J lost 2; bases outside the gene matches: 3. Germline lookup yields CDR1 SEHNR and CDR2 FQNEAQ (reference sequence). The CDR3 runs to 14 residues. Written as DNA, the CDR3 is TGTGCCAGCAGCGGGGACAGTGGCAATCAGCCCCAGCATTTT. It yields the protein CASSGDSGNQPQHF.

The rearrangement links TRBV5-6 to TRBJ1-1, with 8 bases aligning to TRBD1. The CDR3 is 15 residues long. V dropped 5 bases and J dropped 1; count of bases not matched to a gene: 7. Germline assignment: CDR1 SGHDT and CDR2 YYEEEE. CDR3: CASSSGGAGNTEAFF. CDR3 DNA sequence: TGTGCCAGCAGTTCAGGGGGCGCGGGGAACACTGAAGCTTTCTTT.

This rearrangement joins TRBV2 to TRBJ2-5, with TRBD1 matching over 12 bases. The V and J ends lost 3 bases and 4 bases, in that order; junction bases with no gene match: 6. The CDR3 has 16 residues. Germline lookup yields CDR1 SNHLY and CDR2 FYNNEI. CDR3 sequence reads: CASSDQGQGAGETQYF. CDR3 in DNA: TGTGCCAGCAGTGATCAGGGACAGGGGGCGGGAGAGACCCAGTACTTC.

This clonotype was counted only a few times. V usage is TRBV14 and J usage is TRBJ2-7, with D hard to call. With 4 bases removed from V and 7 bases from J, the gap between germline ends came to 14 bases. The germline CDR1 and CDR2 sequences are SGHDN and FVKESK. This CDR3 is 13 amino acids long. The CDR3 here is CASSPSPVWEQYF. In DNA, the CDR3 is TGTGCCAGCAGCCCCAGCCCCGTATGGGAGCAGTACTTC.

This clonotype is a singleton in its sample. The chain couples TRBV24-1 to TRBJ2-1, with no clear D. V was clipped by 6 bases and J by 5 bases, with 10 bases between them. Germline CDR1 is KGHDR and CDR2 is SFDVKD. The CDR3 contains 13 residues. The chain's CDR3 is CATSPDWNNEQFF. The CDR3 DNA follows: TGTGCCACCAGTCCCGACTGGAACAATGAGCAGTTCTTC.

Regarding this clonotype: This could be a read error, since a much larger clone is one nucleotide away. The chain uses TRBV5-1 and TRBJ1-2; 10 bases align to TRBD1. In germline, CDR1 is SGHRS, CDR2 YFSETQ. J gave up 5 bases and V 4 bases, and 5 bases lay outside the gene matches. This CDR3 region has 14 residues. In DNA, the CDR3 is TGCGCCAGCAGCGAGAGGACAGGGGGGTATGGCTACACCTTC. Amino acid sequence: CASSERTGGYGYTF.

This clonotype was counted only a few times. This chain joins TRBV6-1 and TRBJ2-1, with 14 nucleotides matching TRBD2. Per germline, CDR1 MNHNS and CDR2 SASEGT. The V and J ends lost 6 bases and 6 bases, in that order; junction bases with no gene match: 7. The CDR3 extends over 16 amino acids. CDR3 amino acids: CASSRSTSGGANEQFF. CDR3 DNA sequence: TGTGCCAGCAGCCGATCGACTAGCGGGGGGGCCAATGAGCAGTTCTTC.

The chain couples TRBV9 to TRBJ2-1; unclear D gene. Between the trimmed V and J ends, which lost 0 bases and 0 bases, there was a span of 7 bases. In germline, CDR1 is SGDLS, CDR2 YYNGEE. The CDR3 length is 15 residues. Here the CDR3 DNA reads TGTGCCAGCAGCGTAGGGATGAGCTCCTACAATGAGCAGTTCTTC. Translated, it gives CASSVGMSSYNEQFF.

The chain has TRBV19 and TRBJ1-2, with D possibly TRBD1 on 6 matching bases. V shed 6 bases and J shed 8 bases, with 13 bases lying between them. Germline values: CDR1 LNHDA, CDR2 SQIVND (reference sequence). The CDR3 is 12 amino acids. The CDR3 DNA sequence: TGTGCCAGTAGCGGGACATCTTACGGCTACACCTTC. It translates to CASSGTSYGYTF.

The V call is TRBV19, the J call TRBJ1-2; D possibly corresponds to TRBD1 (5 bases). V dropped 3 bases and J dropped 8 bases, with 16 bases sitting between them. CDR3 size: 14 residues. Germline loops: CDR1 LNHDA, CDR2 SQIVND (reference sequence). CDR3 DNA sequence: TGTGCCAGTAGTATTGAGGGACTATCGCGGGGCTACACCTTC. Its translation: CASSIEGLSRGYTF. Filled out from reference TRBV19 and TRBJ1-2, the complete variable domain reads DGGITQSPKYLFRKEGQNVTLSCEQNLNHDAMYWYRQDPGQGLRLIYYSQIVNDFQKGDIAEGYSVSREKKESFPLTVTSAQKNPTAFYLCASSIEGLSRGYTFGSGTRLTVV.

The chain recombines TRBV3-1 with TRBJ1-1; 8 positions match TRBD1. The V segment lost 0 bases and the J segment 0 bases; nucleotides outside the gene matches: 3. The CDR3 spans 16 residues. CDR1 and CDR2 (germline): LGHDT, YNNKEL (reference sequence). The CDR3 protein is CASSQDWTGMNTEAFF. The CDR3 DNA sequence: TGTGCCAGCAGCCAAGACTGGACAGGGATGAACACTGAAGCTTTCTTT.

The rearrangement links TRBV29-1 to TRBJ2-1; no firm D call. Trimming took off 6 bases at V and 8 bases at J, with 11 bases between the two ends. The CDR3 length is 11 residues. Germline V gene data show CDR1 as SQVTM and CDR2 as ANQGSEA. This CDR3 reads CSVTDMDEQFF. CDR3 coding DNA: TGCAGCGTCACCGACATGGATGAGCAGTTCTTC.

The chain has TRBV7-8 and TRBJ2-7, with 7 bases matching TRBD1. V was clipped by 7 bases and J by 5 bases; unmatched bases: 11. The CDR3 covers 14 residues. From germline, CDR1 is SGHVS and CDR2 FQNEAQ. CDR3 sequence reads: CASTDQGQFDEQYF. DNA of the CDR3: TGTGCCAGCACCGACCAGGGACAGTTCGACGAGCAGTACTTC. Filled out from reference TRBV7-8 and TRBJ2-7, the complete variable domain reads GAGVSQSPRYKVAKRGQDVALRCDPISGHVSLFWYQQALGQGPEFLTYFQNEAQLDKSGLPSDRFFAERPEGSVSTLKIQRTQQEDSAVYLCASTDQGQFDEQYFGPGTRLTVT.

There are many counts of this clonotype. This sequence joins TRBV20-1 and TRBJ2-3; D gene ambiguous. This CDR3 spans 13 amino acids. The ends were cut back, 3 bases at V and 4 bases at J, with 11 bases in the middle. Germline assignment: CDR1 DFQATT and CDR2 SNEGSKA (reference sequence). CDR3 region: CSASVIVSDTQYF. The CDR3 DNA follows: TGCAGTGCTAGCGTTATAGTGTCAGATACGCAGTATTTT.